This T cell receptor beta chain originates from a study of cytomegalovirus exposure and HLA in healthy donors. Study outcomes and limitations: TCR beta V segments were, for the most part, productive about 87% or about 30% of the time in an earlier analysis. In a later analysis, HLA-C alleles had the fewest associated TCRs, DRB1 alleles the most.

A note on this clone: Its cognate antigen is unknown.

The CDR3 is made up of 13 amino acids. Germline assignment: CDR1 MNHNS and CDR2 SASEGT. Germline trimming cut 8 bases from V and 8 bases from J; bases unmatched to any gene: 8. The PCR ran on 60 Vbeta and 13 Jbeta primers. Only in-frame clones appear in the TCRdb table, and some are missing; sequencing was by immunoSEQ multiplex PCR. The table lists 100,000 to 150,000 clones, approximately 85% of them singletons, with around 1.7% in the top ten. J is TRBJ1-2 and V is TRBV6-1; 10 positions agree with TRBD1. Sequencing was done on a sample of PBMCs. The clonotype originates from a boy between 10 and 17 years old in good health and CMV-seronegative. The CDR3 DNA sequence: TGTGCCAGCGACAGGGGGCATTATGGAGGCTACACCTTC. Translation: CASDRGHYGGYTF.